This T cell receptor beta chain is drawn from a study of cytomegalovirus exposure and HLA in healthy donors. Study-level points and caveats: Based on reports, TCR beta sequences accurately predicted HLA-A and HLA-B alleles for most subjects.

Germline V gives CDR1 SQVTM, CDR2 ANQGSEA. Trimming cost V 8 bases and J 2 bases, with 11 bases left between them. The CDR3 runs 12 residues. Use of 60 Vbeta and 13 Jbeta primers characterized the PCR. Profiled with immunoSEQ multiplex PCR; TCRdb holds only in-frame clones, not every one. The profile shows more than 95,000 clones, approximately 78% of them singletons. Donors had nominal health at sampling but likely had unrecorded immune exposures. Concerning this clone itself: Its antigen is not known.

This sequence originates from a man aged 35-49 years in good health and CMV-seronegative. Material: PBMCs. The chain has TRBV29-1 and TRBJ2-3; D is perhaps TRBD1 (5 bases). CDR3 in amino acids: CSCRGTTDTQYF. The DNA of the CDR3 is TGCAGCTGTAGGGGTACCACAGATACGCAGTATTTT.